This T cell receptor beta chain is drawn from a study of response to subunit inactivated influenza vaccine. The CDR3 spans 12 residues. V was clipped by 0 bases and J by 7 bases, with 6 bases between them. Germline assignment: CDR1 MGHRA and CDR2 YSYEKL. One entry per CDR3 protein results from TCRdb running MiXCR on the RT-PCR reads. The sample records a few hundred thousand distinct CDR3 sequences, about 15% being singletons. Findings and caveats of the study: Researchers suggested that each seasonal influenza vaccination recruits few new T cells.

This clonotype has a handful of counts. Antigen: not known. The chain couples TRBV4-1 to TRBJ2-5; D unresolved. Sequenced material: PBMCs from blood, taken 11 to 12 days after vaccination. This receptor was identified in a man over 45 who received an inactivated influenza vaccine. The chain's CDR3 is CASSQDVGTQYF. Here the CDR3 DNA reads TGCGCCAGCAGCCAAGATGTTGGGACCCAGTACTTC.